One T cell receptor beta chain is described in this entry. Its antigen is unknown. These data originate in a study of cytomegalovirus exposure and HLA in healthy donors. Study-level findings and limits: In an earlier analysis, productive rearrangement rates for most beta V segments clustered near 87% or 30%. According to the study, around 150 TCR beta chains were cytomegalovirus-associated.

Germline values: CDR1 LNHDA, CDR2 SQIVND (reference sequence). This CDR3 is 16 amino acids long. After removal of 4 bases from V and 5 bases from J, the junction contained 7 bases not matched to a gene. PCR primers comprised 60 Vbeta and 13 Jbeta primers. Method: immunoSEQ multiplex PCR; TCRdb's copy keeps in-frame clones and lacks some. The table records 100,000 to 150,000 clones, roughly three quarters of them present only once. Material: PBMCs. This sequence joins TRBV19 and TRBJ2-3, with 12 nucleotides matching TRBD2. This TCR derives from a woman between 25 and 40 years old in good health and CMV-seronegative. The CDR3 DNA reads TGTGCCAGTAGTAAAACTAGCGGGAGGTTCGGAGATACGCAGTATTTT. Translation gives CASSKTSGRFGDTQYF.